One and the same sample provided the 11 T cell receptor beta chains below, sequenced in a study of control samples from healthy donors and cancer patients. Only in-frame clones appear in the TCRdb table, and some are missing; sequencing was by immunoSEQ multiplex PCR. The sample yields 55,000 to 90,000 clones, over 75% seen once. The specimen was blood. These receptor sequences come from a man aged 50 to 60 in good health.

V gene TRBV19 combines with J gene TRBJ1-2; possible D gene TRBD1, 5 bases. The CDR3 has 13 amino acids. Between the trimmed V and J ends, which lost 7 bases and 8 bases, there was a span of 17 bases. The V gene's germline CDR1 is LNHDA and CDR2 SQIVND (reference sequence). This chain's CDR3 is CASNTGGVGGYTF. CDR3 DNA sequence: TGTGCCAGTAATACGGGGGGGGTCGGAGGCTACACCTTC.

The gene calls are TRBV18 and TRBJ2-3; TRBD2 aligns across 13 bases. The CDR3 has 18 residues. From germline, CDR1 is KGHSH and CDR2 LQKENI. V trimming: 2 bases; J trimming: 4 bases; junction bases outside the gene matches: 9. CDR3 coding DNA: TGTGCCAGCTCACCATCACTAGCGGGAGGGCCGTGGGCAGATACGCAGTATTTT. Protein product: CASSPSLAGGPWADTQYF.

As DNA, the CDR3 is TGCGCCAGCAGCTTGGAGGGAAGCCTATACTACGAGCAGTACTTC. Translated, it gives CASSLEGSLYYEQYF. The chain couples TRBV5-1 to TRBJ2-7, with D unclear. The CDR3 totals 15 residues. The germline V and J ends were trimmed by 0 bases and 3 bases, with 13 bases remaining between them. Germline V gene data show CDR1 as SGHRS and CDR2 as YFSETQ.

V and J are TRBV6-5 and TRBJ2-2, with 10 bases fitting TRBD2. Trimming at V came to 6 bases and at J to 2 bases, leaving 3 bases not matched to a gene. The germline V gene has CDR1 MNHEY and CDR2 SVGAGI. This CDR3 contains 15 residues. This chain's CDR3 is CASRGTSVNTGELFF. The CDR3 bases are TGTGCCAGCAGGGGGACTAGCGTTAACACCGGGGAGCTGTTTTTT.

V is TRBV29-1 and J is TRBJ1-2; D might be TRBD1 (6 bases). Trimming left V 6 bases short and J 4 bases short, with 18 bases between. Germline lookup yields CDR1 SQVTM and CDR2 ANQGSEA. The CDR3 contains 14 residues. CDR3 in DNA: TGCAGCGTCGAGGGGACACGGACTCTCTATGGCTACACCTTC. Protein product: CSVEGTRTLYGYTF.

This chain joins TRBV6-5 and TRBJ2-1, with 11 bases matching TRBD2. Germline V gene data show CDR1 as MNHEY and CDR2 as SVGAGI. V trimming: 4 bases; J trimming: 7 bases; junction bases outside the gene matches: 6. The length of the CDR3 is 15 residues. CDR3 DNA: TGTGCCAGCAGTTTCCAACTAGCGGGGGCGAATGAGCAGTTCTTC. Its protein is CASSFQLAGANEQFF.

The chain recombines TRBV5-4 with TRBJ2-2; D gene uncertain. The CDR3 is made up of 15 amino acids. With 5 bases removed from V and 0 bases from J, the gap between germline ends came to 11 bases. The germline gives CDR1 SGHNT, CDR2 YYREEE (reference sequence). The CDR3 DNA follows: TGTGCCAGCAGTACGGGCTGGGCGAACACCGGGGAGCTGTTTTTT. Translated, it gives CASSTGWANTGELFF.

V and J are TRBV15 and TRBJ1-1; D not certain. This CDR3 has 16 amino acids. Trimming shortened V by 0 bases and J by 1 base, and 12 bases separated the two germline ends. Germline V gene lookup returns CDR1 LNHNV and CDR2 YYDKDF (reference sequence). CDR3 nucleotides: TGTGCCACCAGCAGAGAAATTAGGACTCCGAACACTGAAGCTTTCTTT. Translating it yields CATSREIRTPNTEAFF.

The chain employs TRBV7-6 and TRBJ2-3, with 9 bases that match TRBD2. Trimming took 3 bases from V and 0 from J; bases not matched to a gene: 16. Germline CDR1 reads SGHVS; CDR2 reads FNYEAQ. This CDR3 comprises 20 residues. The CDR3 nucleotides read TGTGCCAGCAGCTTTGATAGCGCTAGCGGGATTAAACTTAGCACAGATACGCAGTATTTT. Its translation is CASSFDSASGIKLSTDTQYF.

V gene TRBV24-1 combines with J gene TRBJ2-1; maybe TRBD1 (6 bases). V shed 4 bases and J shed 4 bases, with 16 bases lying between them. The CDR3 spans 16 residues. CDR1 and CDR2 from the germline V gene are KGHDR and SFDVKD. The CDR3: CATSDPPGTGYNEQFF. DNA for the CDR3: TGTGCCACCAGTGACCCCCCGGGAACAGGGTACAATGAGCAGTTCTTC.

This chain links TRBV12-5 with TRBJ1-6; possibly TRBD1 for D (6 bases). The CDR3 has 18 residues. Trimming removed 4 bases from V and 5 bases from J, with 21 bases in between. Germline values: CDR1 LGHNT, CDR2 FRNRAP. CDR3 amino acids: CASGYHGQLGWNNSPLHF. The CDR3 region has the DNA TGTGCTAGTGGTTATCATGGACAGTTGGGATGGAATAATTCACCCCTCCACTTT.